The sequence of this T cell receptor beta chain was determined in a study of immune evolution from preneoplasia to lung adenocarcinoma. Sequencing was performed with immunoSEQ multiplex PCR; in TCRdb, only in-frame clones are kept and a portion is missing. The sample records around 2,000 clones, about 88% being singletons. This CDR3 comprises 14 residues. J gave up 5 bases and V 10 bases, and 12 bases lay outside the gene matches. The germline V gene encodes CDR1 ENHRY and CDR2 SYGVKD. What was sequenced was FFPE tissue from an adenomatous hyperplasia lung lesion. As for subset: atypical adenomatous hyperplasia (AAH), lung preneoplasia. This clonotype originated in a donor aged 70 or over with lung adenocarcinoma. J is TRBJ2-7 and V is TRBV10-3; 9 bases fit TRBD2. The CDR3 protein is CATHHSGRFDEQYF. Here the CDR3 DNA reads TGTGCCACTCACCACAGCGGGAGGTTTGACGAGCAGTACTTC.